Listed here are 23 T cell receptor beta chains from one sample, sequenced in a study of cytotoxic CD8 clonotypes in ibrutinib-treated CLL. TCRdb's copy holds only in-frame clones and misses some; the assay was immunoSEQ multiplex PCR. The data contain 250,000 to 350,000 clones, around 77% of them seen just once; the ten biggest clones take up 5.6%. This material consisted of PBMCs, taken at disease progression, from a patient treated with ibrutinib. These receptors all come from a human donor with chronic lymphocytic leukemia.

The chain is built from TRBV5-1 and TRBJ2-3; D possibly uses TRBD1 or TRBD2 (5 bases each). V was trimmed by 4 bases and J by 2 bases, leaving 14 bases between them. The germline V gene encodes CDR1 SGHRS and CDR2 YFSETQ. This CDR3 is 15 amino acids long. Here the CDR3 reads CASSDWSGTTDTQYF. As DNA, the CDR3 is TGCGCCAGCAGCGACTGGTCCGGGACCACAGATACGCAGTATTTT.

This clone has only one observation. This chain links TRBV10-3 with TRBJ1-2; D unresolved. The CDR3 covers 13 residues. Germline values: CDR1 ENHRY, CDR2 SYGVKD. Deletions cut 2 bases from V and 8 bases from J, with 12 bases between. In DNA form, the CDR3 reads TGTGCCATCAGTGAGCGAGGGTTTTGGGGCTACACCTTC. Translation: CAISERGFWGYTF.

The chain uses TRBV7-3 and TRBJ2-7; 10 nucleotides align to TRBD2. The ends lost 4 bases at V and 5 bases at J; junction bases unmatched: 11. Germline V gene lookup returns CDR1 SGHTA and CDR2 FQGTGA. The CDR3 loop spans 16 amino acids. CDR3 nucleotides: TGTGCCAGCAGCTCCGTCCCCCTAGCGGGAGTCGACGAGCAGTACTTC. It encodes CASSSVPLAGVDEQYF.

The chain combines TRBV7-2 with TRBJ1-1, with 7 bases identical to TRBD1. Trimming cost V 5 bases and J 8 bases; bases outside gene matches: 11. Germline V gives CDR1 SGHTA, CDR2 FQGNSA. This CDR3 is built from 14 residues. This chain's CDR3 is CASSLTSGTVEAFF. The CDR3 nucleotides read TGTGCCAGCAGCCTAACCTCCGGGACAGTCGAAGCTTTCTTT. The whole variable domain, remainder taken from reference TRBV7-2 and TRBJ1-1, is GAGVSQSPSNKVTEKGKDVELRCDPISGHTALYWYRQSLGQGLEFLIYFQGNSAPDKSGLPSDRFSAERTGGSVSTLTIQRTQQEDSAVYLCASSLTSGTVEAFFGQGTRLTVV.

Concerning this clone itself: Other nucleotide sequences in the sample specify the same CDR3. Written as DNA, the CDR3 is TGTGCCAGCAGTGAATATGGGGGATACGAGCAGTACTTC. This gives the protein CASSEYGGYEQYF. The chain joins TRBV25-1 to TRBJ2-7; TRBD1 or TRBD2 may be the D gene (5 bases each). V was trimmed by 0 bases and J by 4 bases, leaving 7 bases between them. Per germline, CDR1 MGHDK and CDR2 SYGVNS. The CDR3 length is 13 residues.

The CDR3 is CASSDARADTQYF. The CDR3 coding sequence is TGTGCCAGCAGTGATGCTAGGGCGGATACGCAGTATTTT. The chain employs TRBV6-1 and TRBJ2-3; D unclear. V shed 3 bases and J shed 6 bases, with 10 bases lying between them. Germline V gene sequence: CDR1 MNHNS, CDR2 SASEGT. The CDR3 loop spans 13 amino acids.

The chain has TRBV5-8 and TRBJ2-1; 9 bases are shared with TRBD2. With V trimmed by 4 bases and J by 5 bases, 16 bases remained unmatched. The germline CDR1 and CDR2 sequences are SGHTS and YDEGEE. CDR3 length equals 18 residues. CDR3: CASSLAVKLAGGHNEQFF. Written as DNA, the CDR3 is TGTGCCAGCAGCCTAGCAGTAAAACTAGCGGGTGGTCACAATGAGCAGTTCTTC.

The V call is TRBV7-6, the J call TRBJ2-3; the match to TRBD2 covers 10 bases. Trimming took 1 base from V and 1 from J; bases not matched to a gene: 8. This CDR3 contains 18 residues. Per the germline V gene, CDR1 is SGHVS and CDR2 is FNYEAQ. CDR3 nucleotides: TGTGCCAGCAGCTTAGGGTTGGCTAGCGGGGGCCGCACAGATACGCAGTATTTT. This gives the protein CASSLGLASGGRTDTQYF.

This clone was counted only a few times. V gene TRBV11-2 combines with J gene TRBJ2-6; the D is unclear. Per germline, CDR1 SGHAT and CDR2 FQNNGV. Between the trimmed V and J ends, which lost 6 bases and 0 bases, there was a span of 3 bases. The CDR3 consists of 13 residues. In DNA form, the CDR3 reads TGTGCCAGCAGGCCCTCTGGGGCCAACGTCCTGACTTTC. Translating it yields CASRPSGANVLTF.

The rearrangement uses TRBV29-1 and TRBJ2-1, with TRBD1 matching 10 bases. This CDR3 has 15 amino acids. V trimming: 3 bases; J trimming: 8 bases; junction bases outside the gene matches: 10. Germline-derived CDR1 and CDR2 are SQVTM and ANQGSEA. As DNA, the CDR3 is TGCAGCGTTGAGCCCCGGACAGGGGGGATACATGAGCAGTTCTTC. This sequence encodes CSVEPRTGGIHEQFF.

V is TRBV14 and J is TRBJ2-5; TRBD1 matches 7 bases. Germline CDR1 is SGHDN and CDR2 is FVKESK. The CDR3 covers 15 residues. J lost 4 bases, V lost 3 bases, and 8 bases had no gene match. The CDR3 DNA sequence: TGTGCCAGCAGCCACCGCACAGGGGTAGGAGAGACCCAGTACTTC. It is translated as CASSHRTGVGETQYF.

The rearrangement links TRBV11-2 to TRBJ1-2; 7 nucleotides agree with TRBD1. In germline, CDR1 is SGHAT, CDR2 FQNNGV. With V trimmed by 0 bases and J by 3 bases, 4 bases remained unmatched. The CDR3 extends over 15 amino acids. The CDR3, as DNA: TGTGCCAGCAGCTTAGAGAGACAGGGACACTATGGCTACACCTTC. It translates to CASSLERQGHYGYTF. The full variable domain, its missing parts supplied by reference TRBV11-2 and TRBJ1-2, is EAGVAQSPRYKIIEKRQSVAFWCNPISGHATLYWYQQILGQGPKLLIQFQNNGVVDDSQLPKDRFSAERLKGVDSTLKIQPAKLEDSAVYLCASSLERQGHYGYTFGSGTRLTVV.

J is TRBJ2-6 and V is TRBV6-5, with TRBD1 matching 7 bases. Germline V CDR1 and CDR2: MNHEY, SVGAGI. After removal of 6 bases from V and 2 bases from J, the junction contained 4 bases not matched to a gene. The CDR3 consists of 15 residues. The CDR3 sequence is CASRGQGAGANVLTF. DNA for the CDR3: TGTGCCAGCAGAGGGCAGGGGGCTGGGGCCAACGTCCTGACTTTC.

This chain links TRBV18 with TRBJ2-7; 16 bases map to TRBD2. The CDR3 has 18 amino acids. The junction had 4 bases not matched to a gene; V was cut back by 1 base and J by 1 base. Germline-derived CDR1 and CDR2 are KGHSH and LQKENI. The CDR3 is CASSPQGLAGGLSYEQYF. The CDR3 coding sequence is TGTGCCAGCTCACCACAGGGACTAGCGGGAGGGCTATCCTACGAGCAGTACTTC.

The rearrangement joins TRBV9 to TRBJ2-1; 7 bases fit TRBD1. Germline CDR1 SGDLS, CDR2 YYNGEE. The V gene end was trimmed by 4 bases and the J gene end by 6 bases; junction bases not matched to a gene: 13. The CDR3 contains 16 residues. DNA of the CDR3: TGTGCCAGCAGCCAAACGGGAAGGGGGCAAAGCAATGAGCAGTTCTTC. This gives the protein CASSQTGRGQSNEQFF. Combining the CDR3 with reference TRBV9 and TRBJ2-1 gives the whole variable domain DSGVTQTPKHLITATGQRVTLRCSPRSGDLSVYWYQQSLDQGLQFLIQYYNGEERAKGNILERFSAQQFPDLHSELNLSSLELGDSALYFCASSQTGRGQSNEQFFGPGTRLTVL.

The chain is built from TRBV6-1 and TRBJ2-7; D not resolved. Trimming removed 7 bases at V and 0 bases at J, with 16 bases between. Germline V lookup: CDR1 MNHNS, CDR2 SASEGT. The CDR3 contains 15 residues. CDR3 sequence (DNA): TGTGCCAGCACACGACTGCTGGATATCTCCTACGAGCAGTACTTC. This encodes CASTRLLDISYEQYF.

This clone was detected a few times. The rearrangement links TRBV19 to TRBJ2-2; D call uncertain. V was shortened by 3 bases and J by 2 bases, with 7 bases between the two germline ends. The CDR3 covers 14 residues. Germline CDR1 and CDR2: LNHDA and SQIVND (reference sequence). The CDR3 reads CASSIAINTGELFF. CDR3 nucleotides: TGTGCCAGTAGTATTGCCATTAACACCGGGGAGCTGTTTTTT. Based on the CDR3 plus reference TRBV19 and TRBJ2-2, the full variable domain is DGGITQSPKYLFRKEGQNVTLSCEQNLNHDAMYWYRQDPGQGLRLIYYSQIVNDFQKGDIAEGYSVSREKKESFPLTVTSAQKNPTAFYLCASSIAINTGELFFGEGSRLTVL.

The DNA for the CDR3 is TGTGCCAGCCGGGCCTATAATTCACCCCTCCACTTT. This encodes CASRAYNSPLHF. This chain uses TRBV25-1 with TRBJ1-6, with unresolved D. Germline CDR1 is MGHDK and CDR2 is SYGVNS. Trimming took off 8 bases at V and 2 bases at J, with 4 bases between the two ends. The CDR3 has 12 residues.

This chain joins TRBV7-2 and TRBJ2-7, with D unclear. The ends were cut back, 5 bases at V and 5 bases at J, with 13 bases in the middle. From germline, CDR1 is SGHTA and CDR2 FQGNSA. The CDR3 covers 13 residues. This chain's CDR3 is CASSEGRIDEQYF. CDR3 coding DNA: TGTGCCAGCAGCGAAGGCAGGATCGACGAGCAGTACTTC.

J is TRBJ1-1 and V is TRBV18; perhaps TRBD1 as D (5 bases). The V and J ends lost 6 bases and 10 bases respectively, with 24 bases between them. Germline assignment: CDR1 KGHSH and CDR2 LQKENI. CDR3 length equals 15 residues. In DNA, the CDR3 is TGTGCCAGCTCCCGCGACACGGAAGGGACCACTTTAGCTTTCTTT. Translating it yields CASSRDTEGTTLAFF.

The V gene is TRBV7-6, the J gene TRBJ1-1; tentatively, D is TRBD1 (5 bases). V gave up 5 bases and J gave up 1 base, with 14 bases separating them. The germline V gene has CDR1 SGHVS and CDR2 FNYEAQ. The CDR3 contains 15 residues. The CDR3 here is CASSGLRDGNTEAFF. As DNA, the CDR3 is TGTGCCAGCAGCGGTCTCAGGGATGGGAACACTGAAGCTTTCTTT.

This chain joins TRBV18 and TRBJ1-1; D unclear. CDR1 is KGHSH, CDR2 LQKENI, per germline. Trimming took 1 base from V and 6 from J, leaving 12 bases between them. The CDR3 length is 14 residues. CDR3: CASSPQGENSEAFF. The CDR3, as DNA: TGTGCCAGCTCACCACAGGGTGAAAACTCTGAAGCTTTCTTT.

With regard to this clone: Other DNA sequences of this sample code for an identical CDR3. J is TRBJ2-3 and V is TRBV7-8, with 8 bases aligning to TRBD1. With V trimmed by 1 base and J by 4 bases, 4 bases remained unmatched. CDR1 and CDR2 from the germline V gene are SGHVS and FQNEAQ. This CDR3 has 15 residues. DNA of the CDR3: TGTGCCAGCAGCTTAGGACAGGGGAGGTCAGATACGCAGTATTTT. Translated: CASSLGQGRSDTQYF.